Listed below are T cell receptor beta chains from one sample, sequenced in a study of blood T cell repertoires in COVID-19. Sequenced by immunoSEQ multiplex PCR; TCRdb stores in-frame clones only, minus some. The table shows more than 150,000 clones, with 85% to 90% occurring only once. The specimen was peripheral blood. The receptors shown here come from a man aged 60-69 years with COVID-19, enrolled during active disease. CDR3s include the opening cysteine and the closing phenylalanine or tryptophan. The order of the fields is CDR3 length, V gene, D gene, J gene, clone size, CDR3 DNA, CDR3 protein. D genes are given only for firm matches. Clone sizes are given selectively: once, few, many, or a class where the clone is expanded.

len: 16
v_gene: TRBV15
d_gene: -
j_gene: TRBJ2-5
abundance: -
CDR3nt: TGTGCCACCAGCACGGGGTTAACCTCAGAGACAGAGACCCAGTACTTC
CDR3aa: CATSTGLTSETETQYF

len: 13
v_gene: TRBV24-1
d_gene: -
j_gene: TRBJ2-1
abundance: once
CDR3nt: TGTGCCACCAGTGATAGCCACTACAATGAGCAGTTCTTC
CDR3aa: CATSDSHYNEQFF

len: 16
v_gene: TRBV7-9
d_gene: -
j_gene: TRBJ1-3
abundance: -
CDR3nt: TGTGCCAGCAGCTTAGCGATAGGGGCGACTGGAAACACCATATATTTT
CDR3aa: CASSLAIGATGNTIYF

len: 11
v_gene: TRBV29-1
d_gene: -
j_gene: TRBJ1-2
abundance: -
CDR3nt: TGCAGCGTTGAAACAGGGCAACTACTAACCTTC
CDR3aa: CSVETGQLLTF

len: 15
v_gene: TRBV5-1
d_gene: TRBD1
j_gene: TRBJ1-1
abundance: -
CDR3nt: TGCGCCAGCAGCTTGGCCGTACAGGGGACCTCTGAAGCTTTCTTT
CDR3aa: CASSLAVQGTSEAFF

len: 13
v_gene: TRBV30
d_gene: TRBD1
j_gene: TRBJ1-2
abundance: -
CDR3nt: TGTGCCTGGAGTAACCTACTGACAGGGAACTACACCTTC
CDR3aa: CAWSNLLTGNYTF

len: 15
v_gene: TRBV28
d_gene: -
j_gene: TRBJ2-7
abundance: few
CDR3nt: TGTGCCAGCAGTACAGGTAGCACGAGCCGTTACGAGCAGTACTTC
CDR3aa: CASSTGSTSRYEQYF

len: 14
v_gene: TRBV21-1
d_gene: -
j_gene: TRBJ1-1
abundance: -
CDR3nt: TGTGCCAGCAGCAATTTAGGGGGTTGTTCTGAAGCTTTCTTT
CDR3aa: CASSNLGGCSEAFF

len: 16
v_gene: TRBV19
d_gene: TRBD2
j_gene: TRBJ2-1
abundance: -
CDR3nt: TGTGCCAGTAGTAATAGCGGGCGGTGGCGGGTCGATGAGCAGTTCTTC
CDR3aa: CASSNSGRWRVDEQFF

len: 14
v_gene: TRBV7-3
d_gene: -
j_gene: TRBJ2-5
abundance: few
CDR3nt: TGTGCCAGCAGCCGGTCAGGGTACCAAGAGACCCAGTACTTC
CDR3aa: CASSRSGYQETQYF

len: 13
v_gene: TRBV19
d_gene: -
j_gene: TRBJ1-2
abundance: few
CDR3nt: TGTGCCAGTAGTATGGGGCGCGGCTATGGCTACACCTTC
CDR3aa: CASSMGRGYGYTF

len: 11
v_gene: TRBV30
d_gene: TRBD2
j_gene: TRBJ2-7
abundance: -
CDR3nt: TGTGCCCTGGGGCTAGCGGGAGCCAAGTACTTC
CDR3aa: CALGLAGAKYF

len: 17
v_gene: TRBV3-1/TRBV3-2
d_gene: -
j_gene: TRBJ2-7
abundance: -
CDR3nt: TGTGCCAGCAGCCCCCTAGTGGGGCAGCCCTCCTCCTACGAGCAGTACTTC
CDR3aa: CASSPLVGQPSSYEQYF

len: 14
v_gene: TRBV7-3
d_gene: TRBD1
j_gene: TRBJ1-1
abundance: once
CDR3nt: TGTGCCAGCAGCCTAAACACAGGGGGAACTGAAGCTTTCTTT
CDR3aa: CASSLNTGGTEAFF

len: 15
v_gene: TRBV9
d_gene: TRBD2
j_gene: TRBJ2-1
abundance: once
CDR3nt: TGTGCCAGCAGCGTAGTATCTAGCGGGAGTGGCGAGCAGTTCTTC
CDR3aa: CASSVVSSGSGEQFF

len: 16
v_gene: TRBV24-1
d_gene: TRBD2
j_gene: TRBJ2-3
abundance: once
CDR3nt: TGTGCCACCAGTGACCACATGACTAGCGGCACAGATACGCAGTATTTT
CDR3aa: CATSDHMTSGTDTQYF

len: 15
v_gene: TRBV5-6
d_gene: TRBD1
j_gene: TRBJ1-3
abundance: -
CDR3nt: TGTGCCAGCGGACGGGACAGAGACTTTGGAAACACCATATATTTT
CDR3aa: CASGRDRDFGNTIYF

len: 14
v_gene: TRBV28
d_gene: TRBD1
j_gene: TRBJ2-7
abundance: -
CDR3nt: TGTGCCAGCAGACCTCGGACAGGGCCCCACGAGCAGTACTTC
CDR3aa: CASRPRTGPHEQYF

len: 17
v_gene: TRBV10-3
d_gene: -
j_gene: TRBJ1-1
abundance: -
CDR3nt: TGTGCCATCAGTGAGCCCGGCAGGAACAGCATGAACACTGAAGCTTTCTTT
CDR3aa: CAISEPGRNSMNTEAFF

len: 14
v_gene: TRBV28
d_gene: -
j_gene: TRBJ1-4
abundance: -
CDR3nt: TGTGCCAGCAGTAGACAGGACCTTAATGAAAAACTGTTTTTT
CDR3aa: CASSRQDLNEKLFF

len: 14
v_gene: TRBV28
d_gene: TRBD1
j_gene: TRBJ1-2
abundance: -
CDR3nt: TGTGCCAGCAGTTTATGGGAGGGGGCAGGAGGCTACACCTTC
CDR3aa: CASSLWEGAGGYTF

len: 17
v_gene: TRBV5-6
d_gene: TRBD1
j_gene: TRBJ1-1
abundance: -
CDR3nt: TGTGCCAGCAGCGGAATCCGGGACAGGGTATGGAACACTGAAGCTTTCTTT
CDR3aa: CASSGIRDRVWNTEAFF

len: 15
v_gene: TRBV6-5
d_gene: TRBD1
j_gene: TRBJ1-1
abundance: -
CDR3nt: TGTGCCAGCAGGGGAACAGGGGGCAGGGTCACTGAAGCTTTCTTT
CDR3aa: CASRGTGGRVTEAFF

len: 12
v_gene: TRBV18
d_gene: TRBD1
j_gene: TRBJ1-1
abundance: -
CDR3nt: TGTGCCAGCTCACCCCAGGGGGCTGAAGCTTTCTTT
CDR3aa: CASSPQGAEAFF

len: 15
v_gene: TRBV27
d_gene: -
j_gene: TRBJ2-7
abundance: -
CDR3nt: TGTGCCAGCAGTTTAGCATTGGGGCAGAGGTACGAGCAGTACTTC
CDR3aa: CASSLALGQRYEQYF

len: 15
v_gene: TRBV6-5
d_gene: TRBD1
j_gene: TRBJ1-2
abundance: -
CDR3nt: TGTGCCAGCAGAGATCCGGACAGGGGGAACTATGGCTACACCTTC
CDR3aa: CASRDPDRGNYGYTF

len: 14
v_gene: TRBV18
d_gene: TRBD2
j_gene: TRBJ2-5
abundance: -
CDR3nt: TGTGCCAGCTCACCAATTAGCGGGAGCGAGACCCAGTACTTC
CDR3aa: CASSPISGSETQYF

len: 14
v_gene: TRBV10-3
d_gene: TRBD1
j_gene: TRBJ2-7
abundance: -
CDR3nt: TGTGCCATCAGTTCCGGGACAGGGCCCTACGAGCAGTACTTC
CDR3aa: CAISSGTGPYEQYF

len: 15
v_gene: TRBV5-1
d_gene: TRBD2
j_gene: TRBJ2-1
abundance: -
CDR3nt: TGCGCCAGCAGCTTGGTTCTAGCGGGGGTCGATGAGCAGTTCTTC
CDR3aa: CASSLVLAGVDEQFF

len: 13
v_gene: TRBV12-3/TRBV12-4
d_gene: -
j_gene: TRBJ1-2
abundance: -
CDR3nt: TGTGCCAGCAGCCAACAGGGTGTTTATGGCTACACCTTC
CDR3aa: CASSQQGVYGYTF

len: 13
v_gene: TRBV28
d_gene: -
j_gene: TRBJ1-2
abundance: -
CDR3nt: TGTGCCAGCACGTGGCGGCCCCTATCCGGCTACACCTTC
CDR3aa: CASTWRPLSGYTF

len: 13
v_gene: TRBV10-3
d_gene: TRBD1
j_gene: TRBJ1-2
abundance: -
CDR3nt: TGTGCCATCAGTCTACAGGGGTACTATGGCTACACCTTC
CDR3aa: CAISLQGYYGYTF

len: 16
v_gene: TRBV7-2
d_gene: TRBD1
j_gene: TRBJ1-5
abundance: -
CDR3nt: TGTGCCAGCAGCAGACAGGGGGGAACGGGCAATCAGCCCCAGCATTTT
CDR3aa: CASSRQGGTGNQPQHF

len: 15
v_gene: TRBV19
d_gene: TRBD1
j_gene: TRBJ1-4
abundance: -
CDR3nt: TGTGCCAGTAGCTCCCGGGACAGGTTAAATGAAAAACTGTTTTTT
CDR3aa: CASSSRDRLNEKLFF

len: 15
v_gene: TRBV28
d_gene: TRBD1
j_gene: TRBJ1-3
abundance: -
CDR3nt: TGTGCCAGCAGTTTATGGGGACAGGCCAAAAACACCATATATTTT
CDR3aa: CASSLWGQAKNTIYF

len: 15
v_gene: TRBV9
d_gene: -
j_gene: TRBJ1-2
abundance: -
CDR3nt: TGTGCCAGCAGCGTAGCGACAGTCACTAACTATGGCTACACCTTC
CDR3aa: CASSVATVTNYGYTF

len: 15
v_gene: TRBV7-9
d_gene: TRBD1
j_gene: TRBJ1-1
abundance: -
CDR3nt: TGTGCCAGCAGCCCCCCCGACAGGGGAAACACTGAAGCTTTCTTT
CDR3aa: CASSPPDRGNTEAFF

len: 15
v_gene: TRBV13
d_gene: TRBD1
j_gene: TRBJ1-1
abundance: -
CDR3nt: TGTGCCAGCAGCCCAGCTCTTGACAGGGATAAAGGGACTTTCTTT
CDR3aa: CASSPALDRDKGTFF

len: 12
v_gene: TRBV7-2
d_gene: TRBD1
j_gene: TRBJ2-7
abundance: -
CDR3nt: TGTGCCAGCAGCCGGACAGGGGCCGAGCAGTACTTC
CDR3aa: CASSRTGAEQYF

len: 16
v_gene: TRBV7-9
d_gene: -
j_gene: TRBJ2-2
abundance: -
CDR3nt: TGTGCCAGCAGCCCACTCGGGACTGCGAACACCGGGGAGCTGTTTTTT
CDR3aa: CASSPLGTANTGELFF

len: 16
v_gene: TRBV11-2
d_gene: TRBD1
j_gene: TRBJ1-2
abundance: -
CDR3nt: TGTGCCAGCAGCGCTTGGGACAGGGTTGGGAACTATGGCTACACCTTC
CDR3aa: CASSAWDRVGNYGYTF

len: 14
v_gene: TRBV3-1/TRBV3-2
d_gene: -
j_gene: TRBJ1-2
abundance: -
CDR3nt: TGTGCCAGCAGCCACCTCGGGTTAAACTATGGCTACACCTTC
CDR3aa: CASSHLGLNYGYTF

len: 13
v_gene: TRBV6-5
d_gene: -
j_gene: TRBJ1-1
abundance: -
CDR3nt: TGTGCCAGCAGCCGCGGAAGCGTCACTGAAGCTTTCTTT
CDR3aa: CASSRGSVTEAFF

len: 16
v_gene: TRBV6-6
d_gene: -
j_gene: TRBJ1-1
abundance: -
CDR3nt: TGTGCCAGCAGTTACCCGGGAGGGGCCGGGACCACTGAAGCTTTCTTT
CDR3aa: CASSYPGGAGTTEAFF

len: 15
v_gene: TRBV19
d_gene: TRBD1
j_gene: TRBJ1-6
abundance: -
CDR3nt: TGTGCCAGTAGTATCCCCGGGACAGGGGAGTCACCCCTCCACTTT
CDR3aa: CASSIPGTGESPLHF

len: 13
v_gene: TRBV7-2
d_gene: TRBD1
j_gene: TRBJ1-1
abundance: -
CDR3nt: TGTGCCAGCAGCCAGGACAGGGACACTGAAGCTTTCTTT
CDR3aa: CASSQDRDTEAFF

len: 15
v_gene: TRBV6-5
d_gene: -
j_gene: TRBJ1-1
abundance: -
CDR3nt: TGTGCCAGCAGTTACTCCCGCGGGGCCGGGAGTGAAGCTTTCTTT
CDR3aa: CASSYSRGAGSEAFF

len: 12
v_gene: TRBV19
d_gene: -
j_gene: TRBJ1-1
abundance: -
CDR3nt: TGTGCCAGTAGGGACACCTACACTGAAGCTTTCTTT
CDR3aa: CASRDTYTEAFF